These T cell receptor beta chains were read from a single sample in a study of molecular identifiers for immune sequencing clone quantification. Using its own MiXCR run on the PCR reads, TCRdb lists one record per CDR3 protein. Among about 640,000 distinct CDR3 sequences, 20% were seen once, and the ten largest hold roughly 0.85%. Specimen: naive CD8+ T cells from blood, with Jurkat cell RNA spiked in. Receptors were obtained from a human donor in good health. Some libraries in this study had Jurkat cell RNA spiked in. Both conserved end residues are part of each CDR3. The D gene is left open where the match is weak. Only some rows state a clone size, as once, few, many or a class for expanded clones.

abundance: NA; j_gene: TRBJ2-7; d_gene: NA; v_gene: TRBV5-1; CDR3nt: TGCGCCGGCAGCTTTGAACGGGGCTACGAGCAGTACTTC; CDR3aa: CAGSFERGYEQYF
abundance: NA; j_gene: TRBJ2-7; d_gene: NA; v_gene: TRBV12-3/TRBV12-4; CDR3nt: TGTGCCAGCAGTCCCGGGCCAGGAGGTTCTTACGAGCAGTACTTC; CDR3aa: CASSPGPGGSYEQYF
abundance: many; j_gene: TRBJ2-7; d_gene: TRBD2; v_gene: TRBV6-6; CDR3nt: TGTGCCAGCAACGCGGGGGTGGAGGAGCAGTACTTC; CDR3aa: CASNAGVEEQYF
abundance: few; j_gene: TRBJ2-1; d_gene: NA; v_gene: TRBV25-1; CDR3nt: TGTGCCAGCAGTGTGACTTCCTACAATGAGCAGTTCTTC; CDR3aa: CASSVTSYNEQFF
abundance: many; j_gene: TRBJ1-3; d_gene: TRBD1; v_gene: TRBV30; CDR3nt: TGTGCCTGGAGACAGAGGGACAGGGGAAGCTCTGGAAACACCATATATTTT; CDR3aa: CAWRQRDRGSSGNTIYF
abundance: NA; j_gene: TRBJ2-1; d_gene: TRBD1; v_gene: TRBV5-5; CDR3nt: TGTGCCAGCAGAGAGGGGGCGGCCACCTACAATGAGCAGTTCTTC; CDR3aa: CASREGAATYNEQFF
abundance: NA; j_gene: TRBJ2-1; d_gene: NA; v_gene: TRBV10-3; CDR3nt: TGTGCCATCAGTAGGACAGAAAATGAGCAGTTCTTC; CDR3aa: CAISRTENEQFF
abundance: many; j_gene: TRBJ2-7; d_gene: NA; v_gene: TRBV29-1; CDR3nt: TGCAGCGTTGAGGGCGGGCAGATAAACTCCTACGAGCAGTACTTC; CDR3aa: CSVEGGQINSYEQYF
abundance: once; j_gene: TRBJ1-6; d_gene: NA; v_gene: TRBV19; CDR3nt: TGTGCCAGTAGTATAGGAGGGGGTAATAATTCACCCCTCCACTTT; CDR3aa: CASSIGGGNNSPLHF
abundance: many; j_gene: TRBJ1-5; d_gene: TRBD1; v_gene: TRBV2; CDR3nt: TGTGCCAGCAGTGATTATTTAGGACAGGGCAATCAGCCCCAGCATTTT; CDR3aa: CASSDYLGQGNQPQHF
abundance: many; j_gene: TRBJ1-4; d_gene: NA; v_gene: TRBV6-5; CDR3nt: TGTGCCAGCAGTTATGGGACGAGGCAGTCAACTAATGAAAAACTGTTTTTT; CDR3aa: CASSYGTRQSTNEKLFF
abundance: many; j_gene: TRBJ1-4; d_gene: NA; v_gene: TRBV13; CDR3nt: TGTGCCAGCAGCTTAGGAGGGGATGAAAAACTGTTTTTT; CDR3aa: CASSLGGDEKLFF
abundance: few; j_gene: TRBJ1-2; d_gene: NA; v_gene: TRBV4-3; CDR3nt: TGCGCCAGCAGCCAAGATAGCCGGGGGCAGGCTAACTATGGCTACACCTTC; CDR3aa: CASSQDSRGQANYGYTF
abundance: few; j_gene: TRBJ2-7; d_gene: TRBD2; v_gene: TRBV6-2/TRBV6-3; CDR3nt: TGTGCCAGCGCCCCCCGTCTAGCGGGAGGCCACTACGAGCAGTACTTC; CDR3aa: CASAPRLAGGHYEQYF
abundance: few; j_gene: TRBJ2-7; d_gene: NA; v_gene: TRBV7-2; CDR3nt: TGTGCCAGCAGCTTAGGGGTCGGCGGGGGCCAGACCAACCGAAACTACGAGCAGTACTTC; CDR3aa: CASSLGVGGGQTNRNYEQYF
abundance: many; j_gene: TRBJ2-4; d_gene: NA; v_gene: TRBV9; CDR3nt: TGTGCCAGCAGCGTCGGGGGACCCCTATCAGCCAAAAACATTCAGTACTTC; CDR3aa: CASSVGGPLSAKNIQYF
abundance: NA; j_gene: TRBJ2-3; d_gene: NA; v_gene: TRBV10-3; CDR3nt: TGTGCCATCAGTGAGTCCCGGGACGCCCCGCACACAGATACGCAGTATTTT; CDR3aa: CAISESRDAPHTDTQYF
abundance: many; j_gene: TRBJ1-1; d_gene: NA; v_gene: TRBV7-9; CDR3nt: TGTGCCAGCAGCCCGCGACAGCGCCCAGAAGCTTTCTTT; CDR3aa: CASSPRQRPEAFF
abundance: many; j_gene: TRBJ1-1; d_gene: TRBD1; v_gene: TRBV6-5; CDR3nt: TGTGCCAGCACACGGTTATCGAGCGGGACAGGGGCCCCCTGGTACACTGAAGCTTTCTTT; CDR3aa: CASTRLSSGTGAPWYTEAFF
abundance: many; j_gene: TRBJ2-7; d_gene: NA; v_gene: TRBV28; CDR3nt: TGTGCCAGCAGTTTTCGTGGGACAAGGACCTACGAGCAGTACTTC; CDR3aa: CASSFRGTRTYEQYF
abundance: many; j_gene: TRBJ1-1; d_gene: NA; v_gene: TRBV27; CDR3nt: TGTGCCAGCAGTTTTCGGGGGGCAGGCACTGAAGCTTTCTTT; CDR3aa: CASSFRGAGTEAFF
abundance: many; j_gene: TRBJ1-1; d_gene: NA; v_gene: TRBV7-9; CDR3nt: TGTGCCAGCGATGACAGGATGAACACTGAAGCTTTCTTT; CDR3aa: CASDDRMNTEAFF
abundance: many; j_gene: TRBJ2-3; d_gene: NA; v_gene: TRBV4-1; CDR3nt: TGCGCCAGCAGCCCTGAAGGTAGAATGGGCACAGATACGCAGTATTTT; CDR3aa: CASSPEGRMGTDTQYF
abundance: many; j_gene: TRBJ2-5; d_gene: NA; v_gene: TRBV4-3; CDR3nt: TGCGCCAGCAGCCAAAGCAGACGTGAGACCCAGTACTTC; CDR3aa: CASSQSRRETQYF
abundance: many; j_gene: TRBJ1-1; d_gene: NA; v_gene: TRBV5-1; CDR3nt: TGCGCCAGCAGCTTGGTACAGGGAAGAACTGAAGCTTTCTTT; CDR3aa: CASSLVQGRTEAFF
abundance: NA; j_gene: TRBJ1-3; d_gene: NA; v_gene: TRBV6-2/TRBV6-3; CDR3nt: TGTGCCAGCAGTTACTCGGTCGACAACCCTGGAAACACCATATATTTT; CDR3aa: CASSYSVDNPGNTIYF
abundance: NA; j_gene: TRBJ1-2; d_gene: NA; v_gene: TRBV15; CDR3nt: TGTGCCACCAGCAGATCTCCACCCAGGGGAGACTATGGCTACACCTTC; CDR3aa: CATSRSPPRGDYGYTF
abundance: NA; j_gene: TRBJ1-1; d_gene: TRBD1; v_gene: TRBV15; CDR3nt: TGTGCCACCAGCAGTAGACAGGGAACGAACGCCGAAGCTTTCTTT; CDR3aa: CATSSRQGTNAEAFF
abundance: few; j_gene: TRBJ2-1; d_gene: TRBD2; v_gene: TRBV4-3; CDR3nt: TGCGCCAGCAGCCAAGATGCGTCTAGCGGGTACAATGAGCAGTTCTTC; CDR3aa: CASSQDASSGYNEQFF
abundance: many; j_gene: TRBJ2-7; d_gene: TRBD2; v_gene: TRBV7-2; CDR3nt: TGTGCCAGCAGCTGGACTAGCGGACGCTCCTACGAGCAGTACTTC; CDR3aa: CASSWTSGRSYEQYF
abundance: many; j_gene: TRBJ2-2; d_gene: NA; v_gene: TRBV14; CDR3nt: TGTGCCAGCAGCCAAAGGAGTTGGGGTATTCCCGGGGAGCTGTTTTTT; CDR3aa: CASSQRSWGIPGELFF
abundance: NA; j_gene: TRBJ1-3; d_gene: NA; v_gene: TRBV27; CDR3nt: TGTGCCAGCAGTTTAGGGGGGAACTCTGGAAACACCATATATTTT; CDR3aa: CASSLGGNSGNTIYF
abundance: NA; j_gene: TRBJ2-1; d_gene: TRBD2; v_gene: TRBV7-9; CDR3nt: TGTGCCAGCAGGCTGACTAGCGATTGGAATGAGCAGTTCTTC; CDR3aa: CASRLTSDWNEQFF
abundance: NA; j_gene: TRBJ2-7; d_gene: NA; v_gene: TRBV27; CDR3nt: TGTGCCAGCAGTTTATCGGTGGGGGCGGGCTACGAGCAGTACTTC; CDR3aa: CASSLSVGAGYEQYF
abundance: few; j_gene: TRBJ2-7; d_gene: NA; v_gene: TRBV21-1; CDR3nt: TGTGCCAGCAGCAAAGACTATGACGAGCAGTACTTC; CDR3aa: CASSKDYDEQYF
abundance: many; j_gene: TRBJ2-6; d_gene: NA; v_gene: TRBV12-5; CDR3nt: TGTGCTAGTGGTGACAACTCTGGGGCCAACGTCCTGACTTTC; CDR3aa: CASGDNSGANVLTF
abundance: many; j_gene: TRBJ2-3; d_gene: NA; v_gene: TRBV19; CDR3nt: TGTGCCAGTAGTCTCATTAAGGGTCTGGCAGATACGCAGTATTTT; CDR3aa: CASSLIKGLADTQYF
abundance: many; j_gene: TRBJ1-1; d_gene: NA; v_gene: TRBV28; CDR3nt: TGTGCCAGCAGTTTAGGGGGGACCGGGGTGGCTGAAGCTTTCTTT; CDR3aa: CASSLGGTGVAEAFF
abundance: many; j_gene: TRBJ2-7; d_gene: NA; v_gene: TRBV7-9; CDR3nt: TGTGCCAGCAGCTTAGCCGGCACTAGCTCCTACGAGCAGTACTTC; CDR3aa: CASSLAGTSSYEQYF
abundance: NA; j_gene: TRBJ2-1; d_gene: TRBD1; v_gene: TRBV4-3; CDR3nt: TGCGCCAGCAGCCAGCCGGGACAGGGAAACAATGAGCAGTTCTTC; CDR3aa: CASSQPGQGNNEQFF
abundance: many; j_gene: TRBJ2-5; d_gene: TRBD2; v_gene: TRBV2; CDR3nt: TGTGCCAGCAGCCTTCAGAATGGACTAGCGGCTGAGACCCAGTACTTC; CDR3aa: CASSLQNGLAAETQYF
abundance: many; j_gene: TRBJ2-4; d_gene: NA; v_gene: TRBV29-1; CDR3nt: TGCAGCGCCGGGGGCCTGGCCAAAAACATTCAGTACTTC; CDR3aa: CSAGGLAKNIQYF
abundance: many; j_gene: TRBJ2-2; d_gene: NA; v_gene: TRBV28; CDR3nt: TGTGCCAGCACCTTCCGTCCGACCGGGGAGCTGTTTTTT; CDR3aa: CASTFRPTGELFF
abundance: few; j_gene: TRBJ2-1; d_gene: TRBD1; v_gene: TRBV12-3/TRBV12-4; CDR3nt: TGTGCCAGCAGTCTCCTAGGGGGACAGGGTTGGGACAATGAGCAGTTCTTC; CDR3aa: CASSLLGGQGWDNEQFF
abundance: few; j_gene: TRBJ2-1; d_gene: TRBD1; v_gene: TRBV12-5; CDR3nt: TGTGCTAGTGGTTTGGGCGGGACAGGACACAATGAGCAGTTCTTC; CDR3aa: CASGLGGTGHNEQFF
abundance: many; j_gene: TRBJ2-7; d_gene: NA; v_gene: TRBV5-1; CDR3nt: TGCGCCAGCAGCTTGGGCAGTTACGGGTACGAGCAGTACTTC; CDR3aa: CASSLGSYGYEQYF
abundance: few; j_gene: TRBJ2-7; d_gene: TRBD1; v_gene: TRBV7-6; CDR3nt: TGTGCCAGCAGCCGTGGACAGGGCAGCTCCTACGAGCAGTACTTC; CDR3aa: CASSRGQGSSYEQYF
abundance: NA; j_gene: TRBJ2-1; d_gene: TRBD1; v_gene: TRBV6-2/TRBV6-3; CDR3nt: TGTGCCAGCAGCCTTTCAGGGGGTGCGCTACATGAGCAGTTCTTC; CDR3aa: CASSLSGGALHEQFF
abundance: NA; j_gene: TRBJ2-7; d_gene: TRBD1; v_gene: TRBV12-3/TRBV12-4; CDR3nt: TGTGCCAGCAGGAATGGGACAGGTCTTATCTACGAGCAGTACTTC; CDR3aa: CASRNGTGLIYEQYF
abundance: NA; j_gene: TRBJ1-1; d_gene: NA; v_gene: TRBV7-9; CDR3nt: TGTGCCAGCAGCGCTTTTCTGGGCCAGAACACAGAAGCTTTCTTT; CDR3aa: CASSAFLGQNTEAFF